This TCR beta chain came from a study of blood T cells in healthy people across ages. The CDR3 is 14 residues long. V was pared by 0 bases and J by 5 bases, with 11 bases between. Germline V gene data show CDR1 as GTSNPN and CDR2 as SVGIG (reference sequence). Alongside a J-beta primer mix, a sample-barcoded 5' primer served in a second PCR lasting roughly 7 to 12 cycles. TCRdb recomputed calls from the 5' RACE reads with MiXCR, one row per CDR3 protein. The sample consists of fewer than 2,000,000 distinct CDR3 sequences, 39% of them appearing once. This clonotype appeared a few times. The genes are TRBV30 and TRBJ2-1; D assignment may be TRBD1 or TRBD2 (5 bases each). The sample consisted of blood. This receptor was obtained from a human donor in good health. CDR3 protein: CAWSVGVGDNEQFF. The CDR3 bases are TGTGCCTGGAGTGTAGGGGTGGGGGACAATGAGCAGTTCTTC.